These T cell receptor beta chains were read from a single sample in a study of siplizumab effects on memory and regulatory T cells. Data came from immunoSEQ multiplex PCR; TCRdb stores just in-frame clones and leaves some out. This sample has over 55,000 clones, with around four fifths found just once. The source material was memory CD4+ T cells sorted from blood. The receptors were sampled from a human donor in good health. Each CDR3 is given with its conserved first and last residue. The D gene is left open where the match is weak. Only part of the rows carry a size: once, few, many, or a class if the clone is expanded.

D: NA; J: TRBJ2-7; size: NA; V: TRBV7-9; CDR3: CASSFGKIGEQYF; DNA: TGTGCCAGCAGCTTCGGGAAAATCGGAGAGCAGTACTTC
D: TRBD1; J: TRBJ2-7; size: few; V: TRBV4-2; CDR3: CASSPKGSDRGLEQYF; DNA: TGTGCCAGCAGCCCCAAAGGGTCTGACAGGGGGCTCGAGCAGTACTTC
D: NA; J: TRBJ2-7; size: once; V: TRBV5-4; CDR3: CASSFGYGEQYF; DNA: TGTGCCAGCAGCTTTGGTTACGGGGAGCAGTACTTC
D: NA; J: TRBJ1-1; size: NA; V: TRBV19; CDR3: CASSNSGNTEAFF; DNA: TGTGCCAGTAGTAACTCAGGGAACACTGAAGCTTTCTTT
D: TRBD2; J: TRBJ2-3; size: NA; V: TRBV30; CDR3: CAWSAGDTQYF; DNA: TGTGCCTGGTCGGCGGGAGACACGCAGTATTTT
D: NA; J: TRBJ2-7; size: NA; V: TRBV6-1; CDR3: CASSGNRAEQYF; DNA: TGTGCCAGCAGTGGAAACAGGGCGGAGCAGTACTTC
D: NA; J: TRBJ2-3; size: NA; V: TRBV4-2; CDR3: CASSQATSSSTDTQYF; DNA: TGTGCCAGCAGCCAAGCGACTAGTTCTAGCACAGATACGCAGTATTTT
D: NA; J: TRBJ1-4; size: NA; V: TRBV19; CDR3: CASSLQATNEKLFF; DNA: TGTGCCAGTAGTTTACAGGCAACTAATGAAAAACTGTTTTTT
D: TRBD1; J: TRBJ2-7; size: once; V: TRBV5-4; CDR3: CASSFDRGNYYEQYF; DNA: TGTGCCAGCAGCTTCGACAGGGGTAATTACTACGAGCAGTACTTC
D: NA; J: TRBJ2-1; size: NA; V: TRBV6-6; CDR3: CASSFSSYNEQFF; DNA: TGTGCCAGCAGTTTCAGCTCCTACAATGAGCAGTTCTTC
D: TRBD2; J: TRBJ2-1; size: NA; V: TRBV6-4; CDR3: CASSESGGASNEQFF; DNA: TGTGCCAGCAGTGAGAGCGGGGGGGCATCCAATGAGCAGTTCTTC
D: NA; J: TRBJ1-1; size: NA; V: TRBV19; CDR3: CASRGVPGTEAFF; DNA: TGTGCCAGTAGGGGGGTTCCGGGGACTGAAGCTTTCTTT
D: TRBD1; J: TRBJ2-7; size: NA; V: TRBV19; CDR3: CATGTGKYEQYF; DNA: TGTGCCACGGGGACAGGGAAGTACGAGCAGTACTTC
D: TRBD1; J: TRBJ1-3; size: NA; V: TRBV5-1; CDR3: CASSLGTGGNTIYF; DNA: TGCGCCAGCAGCCTGGGGACAGGTGGAAACACCATATATTTT
D: NA; J: TRBJ1-1; size: NA; V: TRBV2; CDR3: CASSEQGIRTEAFF; DNA: TGTGCCAGCAGTGAACAGGGGATCAGAACTGAAGCTTTCTTT
D: TRBD2; J: TRBJ2-2; size: NA; V: TRBV7-8; CDR3: CASRTSGANTGELFF; DNA: TGTGCCAGCAGAACTAGCGGCGCGAACACCGGGGAGCTGTTTTTT
D: NA; J: TRBJ2-3; size: NA; V: TRBV11-2; CDR3: CASRPMGTGGRAADTQYF; DNA: TGTGCCAGCAGACCTATGGGGACCGGAGGACGGGCGGCAGATACGCAGTATTTT
D: TRBD1; J: TRBJ2-7; size: once; V: TRBV15; CDR3: CATSRGGQGDEQYF; DNA: TGTGCCACCAGCAGAGGGGGACAGGGCGACGAGCAGTACTTC
D: NA; J: TRBJ1-2; size: NA; V: TRBV5-6; CDR3: CASSVWSGGYTF; DNA: TGTGCCAGCAGCGTATGGTCGGGAGGCTACACCTTC
D: TRBD1; J: TRBJ2-7; size: NA; V: TRBV7-2; CDR3: CASSQQGLSAEQYF; DNA: TGTGCCAGCAGCCAACAGGGGCTGTCGGCCGAGCAGTACTTC
D: TRBD2; J: TRBJ2-5; size: NA; V: TRBV9; CDR3: CASSLGLAGGRIETQYF; DNA: TGTGCCAGCAGCCTGGGACTAGCGGGGGGGCGGATCGAGACCCAGTACTTC
D: NA; J: TRBJ2-3; size: few; V: TRBV18; CDR3: CASSSSTDTQYF; DNA: TGTGCCAGCTCATCCAGCACAGATACGCAGTATTTT
D: NA; J: TRBJ2-2; size: few; V: TRBV12-5; CDR3: CASHPPNTGELFF; DNA: TGTGCTAGTCATCCCCCGAACACCGGGGAGCTGTTTTTT
D: NA; J: TRBJ2-5; size: NA; V: TRBV4-2; CDR3: CASSQDSRGETQYF; DNA: TGTGCCAGCAGCCAAGATTCTAGGGGGGAGACCCAGTACTTC
D: NA; J: TRBJ1-1; size: NA; V: TRBV5-1; CDR3: CASSGLRMNTEAFF; DNA: TGCGCCAGCTCCGGGCTTCGGATGAACACTGAAGCTTTCTTT
D: NA; J: TRBJ1-1; size: NA; V: TRBV7-2; CDR3: CASSYTHLGNTEAFF; DNA: TGTGCCAGCAGCTATACTCACTTGGGCAACACTGAAGCTTTCTTT
D: TRBD2; J: TRBJ2-1; size: once; V: TRBV6-1; CDR3: CASSEALRREGRNEQFF; DNA: TGTGCCAGCAGTGAAGCGCTTCGCCGGGAGGGCCGAAATGAGCAGTTCTTC
D: NA; J: TRBJ2-3; size: NA; V: TRBV10-3; CDR3: CAISTTRESTDTQYF; DNA: TGTGCCATCAGTACAACTAGGGAGAGCACAGATACGCAGTATTTT
D: NA; J: TRBJ1-4; size: NA; V: TRBV5-1; CDR3: CASSLGEGGEKLFF; DNA: TGCGCCAGCAGCTTGGGTGAAGGGGGTGAAAAACTGTTTTTT
D: TRBD1; J: TRBJ2-7; size: NA; V: TRBV28; CDR3: CASRRRGQGPSDEQYF; DNA: TGTGCCAGCAGGCGGCGGGGACAGGGCCCTTCTGACGAGCAGTACTTC
D: TRBD1; J: TRBJ1-4; size: NA; V: TRBV18; CDR3: CASSEGTGNEKLFF; DNA: TGTGCCAGCTCAGAAGGGACAGGAAATGAAAAACTGTTTTTT
D: NA; J: TRBJ2-1; size: NA; V: TRBV7-9; CDR3: CASSFSLPDNEQFF; DNA: TGTGCCAGCAGCTTTAGTCTACCGGACAATGAGCAGTTCTTC
D: NA; J: TRBJ1-2; size: few; V: TRBV6-6; CDR3: CASSYLGDGYTF; DNA: TGTGCCAGCAGTTACTTGGGGGATGGCTACACCTTC
D: TRBD1; J: TRBJ1-2; size: NA; V: TRBV18; CDR3: CASSPAGGGNYYGYTF; DNA: TGTGCCAGCTCACCAGCAGGGGGCGGCAATTACTATGGCTACACCTTC
D: TRBD1; J: TRBJ2-5; size: NA; V: TRBV29-1; CDR3: CSVSRSGQGQETQYF; DNA: TGCAGCGTTAGCCGCTCGGGACAGGGCCAAGAGACCCAGTACTTC
D: NA; J: TRBJ2-7; size: NA; V: TRBV25-1; CDR3: CASGPSSRYEQYF; DNA: TGTGCCAGCGGACCTAGCAGTCGCTACGAGCAGTACTTC
D: NA; J: TRBJ1-1; size: many; V: TRBV7-9; CDR3: CASSLGNLNTEAFF; DNA: TGTGCCAGCAGCTTGGGCAACTTGAACACTGAAGCTTTCTTT
D: NA; J: TRBJ1-1; size: NA; V: TRBV27; CDR3: CASSYSGSTEAFF; DNA: TGTGCCAGCAGTTACTCGGGCAGCACTGAAGCTTTCTTT